This TCR beta chain was obtained from a study of CD4 T cells in relation to SARS-CoV-2 and coronaviruses. Looking at the study overall: After nine to eleven days of antigen culture, PBMC TCR beta CDR3s were sequenced. No peptide or an HIV-1 Nef peptide pool served as negative control. Study-wide points: SARS-CoV-2-driven expansion was significantly weaker in crossreactive than monoreactive clones.

The CDR3 covers 14 residues. The V gene's germline CDR1 is SGHTA and CDR2 FQGNSA. The germline V and J ends were trimmed by 8 bases and 8 bases, with 16 bases remaining between them. Before the COVID-19 pandemic, during about 2010-2018, CD4+ T cells were taken from unexposed donors. After roughly ten days of culture, CD4+ T cells were isolated. Unexposed-donor CD4+ T cells were probed with SARS-CoV-2 S/N and four cold-coronavirus spikes, cells permitting. Clones were sequenced by immunoSEQ multiplex PCR, and TCRdb holds only the in-frame ones, with some missing. Of about 22,000 clones listed, around 70% are singletons. Worth noting for this clone: Antigen: not known.

The receptor comes from a human donor in good health. Sequenced sample: CD4+ T cells from PBMCs, cultured in vitro. The chain couples TRBV7-2 to TRBJ1-6; D ambiguous. The CDR3 loop is CASGENTDYSPLHF. For the CDR3, the DNA is TGTGCCAGCGGGGAAAACACGGATTATTCACCCCTCCACTTT. The whole variable domain, remainder taken from reference TRBV7-2 and TRBJ1-6, is GAGVSQSPSNKVTEKGKDVELRCDPISGHTALYWYRQSLGQGLEFLIYFQGNSAPDKSGLPSDRFSAERTGGSVSTLTIQRTQQEDSAVYLCASGENTDYSPLHFGNGTRLTVT.